Below, 20 T cell receptor beta chains from the same sample are listed, as sequenced in a study of shared clonotypes between healthy human individuals (dated by TCRdb to the early 2020s). The library was made by the immunoSEQ multiplex PCR assay. The immuneACCESS repertoire file appears here via TCRdb, limited to in-frame rearrangements. These files lack a portion of the clones; in checked studies, under half of the deficit traces to unresolved V genes, and the cause of the others is not known. For this sample the table gives some 2,100,000 clones, of which approximately 95% were detected only once. The top ten constitute around 0.13% of the sample. Sequenced material: naive CD4+ T cells sorted from blood. Explained via the paper, the cell subset or site label denotes: CD45RA+ positively selected. These receptors all stem from a man aged 18 to 29 in good health.

This chain joins TRBV14 and TRBJ1-2; D possibly corresponds to TRBD1 (6 bases). The CDR3 length is 14 residues. The germline gives CDR1 SGHDN, CDR2 FVKESK. Trimming removed 2 bases from V and 2 bases from J, with 9 bases in between. This CDR3 is CASSQYTGNYGYTF. CDR3 sequence (DNA): TGTGCCAGCAGCCAATACACAGGGAACTATGGCTACACCTTC.

As concerns this clone: Germline and junction disagree at one end, which may indicate a read error. The chain uses TRBV7-7 and TRBJ1-4; 8 bases are shared with TRBD1. In germline, CDR1 is SSHAT, CDR2 FNYEAQ (reference sequence). This CDR3 spans 18 amino acids. The CDR3 DNA sequence: TGTGCTAGCAGCTTGACTGCTGGACAGGGTAGAGGGGACGAAAAACTGTTTTTT. It is translated as CASSLTAGQGRGDEKLFF.

The gene calls are TRBV30 and TRBJ1-5; D is unclear. V was cut by 2 bases and J by 3 bases, with 11 bases left in between. The CDR3 is 14 residues long. The germline V gene encodes CDR1 GTSNPN and CDR2 SVGIG (reference sequence). For the CDR3, the DNA is TGTGCCTGGAGTTCGGCAGGCTTCAATCAGCCCCAGCATTTT. Encoded protein: CAWSSAGFNQPQHF. The full variable domain, rest sourced from reference TRBV30 and TRBJ1-5, is SQTIHQWPATLVQPVGSPLSLECTVEGTSNPNLYWYRQAAGRGLQLLFYSVGIGQISSEVPQNLSASRPQDRQFILSSKKLLLSDSGFYLCAWSSAGFNQPQHFGDGTRLSIL.

The chain has TRBV11-2 and TRBJ1-6; 7 bases agree with TRBD1. This CDR3 contains 16 residues. Germline V gene data show CDR1 as SGHAT and CDR2 as FQNNGV. Trimming took 4 bases from V and 7 from J; bases not matched to a gene: 10. Here the CDR3 reads CASSSVTGSGNSPLHF. CDR3 in DNA: TGTGCCAGCAGCTCGGTGACAGGGTCCGGCAATTCACCCCTCCACTTT.

The chain links TRBV6-5 to TRBJ2-7, with 7 nucleotides matching TRBD1. After removal of 0 bases from V and 3 bases from J, the junction contained 5 bases not matched to a gene. Germline values: CDR1 MNHEY, CDR2 SVGAGI. The CDR3 has 15 amino acids. This CDR3 reads CASSYSERGHYEQYF. The CDR3 nucleotides read TGTGCCAGCAGTTACTCGGAAAGGGGGCACTACGAGCAGTACTTC.

The chain uses TRBV5-1 and TRBJ1-4, with D perhaps matching TRBD1 (6 bases). This CDR3 has 16 amino acids. Germline CDR1 and CDR2: SGHRS and YFSETQ. V lost 5 bases and J lost 0, with 14 bases in between. The chain's CDR3 is CASSFTGSATNEKLFF. The CDR3 DNA reads TGCGCCAGCAGTTTTACAGGGTCGGCAACTAATGAAAAACTGTTTTTT.

This chain links TRBV9 with TRBJ2-3, with D unclear. With 0 bases removed from V and 2 bases from J, the gap between germline ends came to 10 bases. The CDR3 sequence is 15 residues long. The V gene's germline CDR1 is SGDLS and CDR2 YYNGEE. The CDR3 DNA reads as TGTGCCAGCAGCGTAGGCCCGGGCCACACAGATACGCAGTATTTT. Encoded protein: CASSVGPGHTDTQYF.

This clone was seen just once. V is TRBV20-1 and J is TRBJ1-1, with D uncertain. The length of the CDR3 is 11 residues. Germline lookup yields CDR1 DFQATT and CDR2 SNEGSKA (reference sequence). CDR3 bases: TGCAGACTCGATAGGAACACTGAAGCTTTCTTT. Translating it yields CRLDRNTEAFF.

The gene calls are TRBV6-1 and TRBJ2-5, with 13 bases matching TRBD2. Trimming removed 4 bases from V and 0 bases from J; junction bases left unmatched: 11. From germline, CDR1 is MNHNS and CDR2 SASEGT. CDR3 length: 19 amino acids. The CDR3 coding sequence is TGTGCCAGCAGTGGACAGGGACTAGCGGGATGGGGCTACCAAGAGACCCAGTACTTC. This encodes CASSGQGLAGWGYQETQYF.

This chain joins TRBV27 and TRBJ2-7; D possibly uses TRBD1 or TRBD2 (5 bases each). The CDR3 spans 15 residues. The germline CDR1 and CDR2 sequences are MNHEY and SMNVEV (reference sequence). With 8 bases removed from V and 2 bases from J, the gap between germline ends came to 19 bases. CDR3 amino acids: CASGKTGTVTYEQYF. In DNA form, the CDR3 reads TGTGCCAGCGGTAAAACCGGGACCGTAACCTACGAGCAGTACTTC.

The V gene is TRBV7-9, the J gene TRBJ2-3; no clear D. CDR3 length: 13 amino acids. Looked up from germline, CDR1 is SEHNR and CDR2 is FQNEAQ (reference sequence). V dropped 5 bases and J dropped 3 bases, with 9 bases sitting between them. CDR3 residues: CASSGQQTDTQYF. The CDR3, as DNA: TGTGCCAGCAGCGGCCAGCAAACAGATACGCAGTATTTT.

This chain links TRBV29-1 with TRBJ1-1, with a weak D call TRBD1 (6 bases). Germline CDR1 is SQVTM and CDR2 is ANQGSEA. V was cut by 3 bases and J by 7 bases, with 12 bases left in between. This CDR3 has 12 residues. The CDR3 nucleotides read TGCAGCGTTGAGGGGGCCGTACTTGAAGCTTTCTTT. Translation gives CSVEGAVLEAFF.

The chain couples TRBV19 to TRBJ1-3; D not resolved. This CDR3 region has 17 residues. V was cut by 0 bases and J by 2 bases, with 14 bases left in between. Germline values: CDR1 LNHDA, CDR2 SQIVND (reference sequence). This CDR3 reads CASSIEGPFETGNTIYF. The CDR3 DNA reads TGTGCCAGTAGTATAGAAGGTCCTTTTGAAACTGGAAACACCATATATTTT.

V and J are TRBV5-1 and TRBJ2-5, with TRBD2 matching over 9 bases. Germline lookup yields CDR1 SGHRS and CDR2 YFSETQ. The J segment lost 5 bases and the V segment lost 4 bases, leaving 3 bases of the junction unmatched. CDR3 length: 13 amino acids. CDR3 sequence reads: CASSRTSEETQYF. CDR3 nucleotide sequence: TGCGCCAGCAGCCGGACTAGCGAGGAGACCCAGTACTTC.

CDR3 in DNA: TGCAGCGTTGCCGGACACAACAATCAGCCCCAGCATTTT. Its protein is CSVAGHNNQPQHF. This chain joins TRBV29-1 and TRBJ1-5; tentatively, D is TRBD1 (5 bases). Trimming stripped 4 bases from V and 3 bases from J, with 10 bases between. Germline CDR1 SQVTM, CDR2 ANQGSEA. The CDR3 sequence is 13 residues long.

The rearrangement uses TRBV5-1 and TRBJ2-1; 7 nucleotides align to TRBD1. Germline assignment: CDR1 SGHRS and CDR2 YFSETQ. The CDR3 runs 14 residues. V dropped 2 bases and J dropped 4; count of bases not matched to a gene: 3. For the CDR3, the DNA is TGCGCCAGCAGCTTCGGGACAGATTACAATGAGCAGTTCTTC. Translated: CASSFGTDYNEQFF. Based on the CDR3 plus reference TRBV5-1 and TRBJ2-1, the full variable domain is KAGVTQTPRYLIKTRGQQVTLSCSPISGHRSVSWYQQTPGQGLQFLFEYFSETQRNKGNFPGRFSGRQFSNSRSEMNVSTLELGDSALYLCASSFGTDYNEQFFGPGTRLTVL.

As concerns this clone: This specimen includes other DNA sequences encoding the same CDR3. The J gene is TRBJ1-2, the V gene TRBV2, with 8 bases that match TRBD1. The J segment lost 4 bases and the V segment lost 6 bases, leaving 4 bases of the junction unmatched. CDR3 length: 13 amino acids. CDR1 and CDR2 (germline): SNHLY, FYNNEI. CDR3 DNA: TGTGCCAGCAGCACCACAGGGGGCTATGGCTACACCTTC. Translated, it gives CASSTTGGYGYTF.

This chain uses TRBV5-4 with TRBJ2-1; 10 nucleotides match TRBD1. Unmatched junction bases numbered 7, after V lost 4 bases and J lost 6 bases. The germline gives CDR1 SGHNT, CDR2 YYREEE (reference sequence). The CDR3 covers 15 residues. As DNA, the CDR3 is TGTGCCAGCAGCCAACCGGGACAGGGGATCAATGAGCAGTTCTTC. The encoded protein is CASSQPGQGINEQFF.

V is TRBV27 and J is TRBJ2-1; D not resolved. With 2 bases removed from V and 9 bases from J, the gap between germline ends came to 8 bases. Germline CDR1 MNHEY, CDR2 SMNVEV (reference sequence). This CDR3 is 12 amino acids long. CDR3 in DNA: TGTGCCAGCAGTTTAAGGGTTGGTGAGCAGTTCTTC. Translation gives CASSLRVGEQFF.

This chain connects TRBV9 to TRBJ2-2, with 10 bases fitting TRBD1. CDR1 SGDLS and CDR2 YYNGEE come from the germline V gene. This CDR3 comprises 14 residues. Germline trimming cut 7 bases from V and 5 bases from J; bases unmatched to any gene: 5. CDR3 nucleotide sequence: TGTGCCAGCGAGGGACAGGGGAGGACCGGGGAGCTGTTTTTT. It translates to CASEGQGRTGELFF.